This TCR beta chain was observed in a study of response to subunit inactivated influenza vaccine. TCRdb re-called the RT-PCR reads through MiXCR, storing one row per CDR3 protein. The sample yields a few hundred thousand distinct CDR3 sequences, 12% to 15% seen once. This clonotype was seen more than once but under ten times. The V end was cut by 6 bases, the J end by 3 bases, with 15 bases between. The CDR3 sequence is 13 residues long. Germline V lookup: CDR1 DFQATT, CDR2 SNEGSKA (reference sequence). The clonotype originates from a man over 45 who received an inactivated influenza vaccine. This chain connects TRBV20-1 to TRBJ2-7; tentatively, D is TRBD1 or TRBD2 (5 bases each). The sequencing here drew on PBMCs from blood, taken 12 days after vaccination. The chain's CDR3 is CSAAPMRGYEQYF. The CDR3 DNA reads TGCAGTGCAGCACCTATGAGGGGCTACGAGCAGTACTTC.